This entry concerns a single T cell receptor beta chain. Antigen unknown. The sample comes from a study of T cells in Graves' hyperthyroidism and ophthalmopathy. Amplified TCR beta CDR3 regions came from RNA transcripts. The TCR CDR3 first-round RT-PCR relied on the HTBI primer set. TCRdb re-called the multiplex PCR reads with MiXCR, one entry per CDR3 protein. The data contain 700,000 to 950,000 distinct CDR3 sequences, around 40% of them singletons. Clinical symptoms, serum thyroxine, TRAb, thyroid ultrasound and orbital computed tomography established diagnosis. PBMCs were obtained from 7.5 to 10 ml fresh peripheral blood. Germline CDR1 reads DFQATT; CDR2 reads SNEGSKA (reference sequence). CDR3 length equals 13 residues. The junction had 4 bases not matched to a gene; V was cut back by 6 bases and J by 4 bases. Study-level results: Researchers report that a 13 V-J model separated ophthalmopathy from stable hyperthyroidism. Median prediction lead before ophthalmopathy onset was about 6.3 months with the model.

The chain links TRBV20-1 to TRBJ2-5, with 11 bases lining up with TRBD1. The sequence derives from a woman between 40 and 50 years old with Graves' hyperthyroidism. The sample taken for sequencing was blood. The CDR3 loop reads CSAAGQGGETQYF. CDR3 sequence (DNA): TGCAGTGCCGCGGGACAGGGGGGAGAGACCCAGTACTTC.